The rows below give T cell receptor beta chains drawn from one sample of a study of T cell changes during pregnancy in multiple sclerosis. This table comes from immunoSEQ multiplex PCR, and its TCRdb copy is limited to in-frame clones, with some not included. The table shows some 14,000 clones, with 93% occurring only once. The sample consisted of peripheral blood, taken in the second trimester of pregnancy. The receptors originated from a female donor in good health, enrolled as a control in a pregnancy study. Each CDR3 is given with its conserved first and last residue. D genes are given only for firm matches. The listing skips clone size in some rows; elsewhere it reads once, few, many or a size class.

d_gene: .; abundance: .; v_gene: TRBV5-6; j_gene: TRBJ2-1; CDR3nt: TGTGCCAGCAGCTTAGGGGGGGCGGGACAGTTCTTC; CDR3aa: CASSLGGAGQFF
d_gene: .; abundance: .; v_gene: TRBV4-2; j_gene: TRBJ1-2; CDR3nt: TGTGCCAGCAGCCAAGATACGGGGTATGGCTACACCTTC; CDR3aa: CASSQDTGYGYTF
d_gene: .; abundance: .; v_gene: TRBV9; j_gene: TRBJ2-7; CDR3nt: TGTGCCAGCAGCGTAGGCCCCCGGGACAACTACGAGCAGTACTTC; CDR3aa: CASSVGPRDNYEQYF
d_gene: TRBD2; abundance: once; v_gene: TRBV18; j_gene: TRBJ2-1; CDR3nt: TGTGCCAGCTCACACTCGACTAGCGGGTTTTACAATGAGCAGTTCTTC; CDR3aa: CASSHSTSGFYNEQFF
d_gene: .; abundance: .; v_gene: TRBV7-2; j_gene: TRBJ2-2; CDR3nt: TGTGCCAGCAGCTTAGGTCGGACCGGGGAGCTGTTTTTT; CDR3aa: CASSLGRTGELFF
d_gene: TRBD1; abundance: .; v_gene: TRBV7-9; j_gene: TRBJ1-4; CDR3nt: TGTGCCAGCAGCTTTGACAGGGGTTTCGAAAAACTGTTTTTT; CDR3aa: CASSFDRGFEKLFF
d_gene: .; abundance: .; v_gene: TRBV18; j_gene: TRBJ1-1; CDR3nt: TGTGCCAGCTCCCCCGGGGGGGCGGACACTGAAGCTTTCTTT; CDR3aa: CASSPGGADTEAFF
d_gene: .; abundance: .; v_gene: TRBV7-2; j_gene: TRBJ2-1; CDR3nt: TGTGCCAGCAGCTCGCCCGCTAGGGGTGAGCAGTTCTTC; CDR3aa: CASSSPARGEQFF
d_gene: .; abundance: .; v_gene: TRBV28; j_gene: TRBJ1-2; CDR3nt: TGTGCCAGCACCCTAACGGGGTTGTATTATGGCTACACCTTC; CDR3aa: CASTLTGLYYGYTF
d_gene: .; abundance: .; v_gene: TRBV6-5; j_gene: TRBJ1-4; CDR3nt: TGTGCCAGCAGCGGCGGGGCAAGGGCTAATGAAAAACTGTTTTTT; CDR3aa: CASSGGARANEKLFF
d_gene: .; abundance: .; v_gene: TRBV4-3; j_gene: TRBJ1-1; CDR3nt: TGCGCCAGCAGCCAAGAGGTACCAGGGGCCGTGAACACTGAAGCTTTCTTT; CDR3aa: CASSQEVPGAVNTEAFF
d_gene: TRBD1; abundance: .; v_gene: TRBV5-1; j_gene: TRBJ2-5; CDR3nt: TGCGCCAGCAGCTTGGAAACAGGGGAGATCCAAGAGACCCAGTACTTC; CDR3aa: CASSLETGEIQETQYF
d_gene: .; abundance: .; v_gene: TRBV10-3; j_gene: TRBJ2-7; CDR3nt: TGTGCCATCAGTGTAGCAAACGAGCAGTACTTC; CDR3aa: CAISVANEQYF
d_gene: .; abundance: .; v_gene: TRBV12-5; j_gene: TRBJ2-1; CDR3nt: TGTGCTAGTGGTCTAGGAATGGTAGACAATGAGCAGTTCTTC; CDR3aa: CASGLGMVDNEQFF
d_gene: .; abundance: .; v_gene: TRBV27; j_gene: TRBJ2-1; CDR3nt: TGTGCCAGCAGTTTAACAGGGAGCTCCTACAATGAGCAGTTCTTC; CDR3aa: CASSLTGSSYNEQFF
d_gene: TRBD2; abundance: .; v_gene: TRBV10-3; j_gene: TRBJ2-1; CDR3nt: TGTGCCATCAGTCTAGCGGGAGGAAGAAGGGAAAATGAGCAGTTCTTC; CDR3aa: CAISLAGGRRENEQFF
d_gene: TRBD1; abundance: .; v_gene: TRBV9; j_gene: TRBJ1-2; CDR3nt: TGTGCCAGCAGCGTACTGACAGGGGATGGCTACACCTTC; CDR3aa: CASSVLTGDGYTF
d_gene: .; abundance: .; v_gene: TRBV4-3; j_gene: TRBJ1-1; CDR3nt: TGCGCCAGCAGCCAAGATCGAAGGGGGACTGAAGCTTTCTTT; CDR3aa: CASSQDRRGTEAFF
d_gene: .; abundance: .; v_gene: TRBV6-5; j_gene: TRBJ2-7; CDR3nt: TGTGCCAGCTCCCTGGGGGGTATACTTAACGAGCAGTACTTC; CDR3aa: CASSLGGILNEQYF
d_gene: TRBD1; abundance: .; v_gene: TRBV4-2; j_gene: TRBJ2-6; CDR3nt: TGTGCCAGCAGCCAGAGGACAGGGGCACAGGGACTCGTGGGAAGGGCCAACGTCCTGACTTTC; CDR3aa: CASSQRTGAQGLVGRANVLTF
d_gene: .; abundance: .; v_gene: TRBV15; j_gene: TRBJ2-1; CDR3nt: TGTGCCACCAGCAGATATAGCCAGGGATACAATGAGCAGTTCTTC; CDR3aa: CATSRYSQGYNEQFF
d_gene: .; abundance: .; v_gene: TRBV5-3; j_gene: TRBJ2-7; CDR3nt: TGTGCCTTTGCCTACGGGGGAAGGCAGTACTTC; CDR3aa: CAFAYGGRQYF
d_gene: .; abundance: .; v_gene: TRBV30; j_gene: TRBJ2-3; CDR3nt: TGTGCCTGGAGTGGGGCTAGCACAGATACGCAGTATTTT; CDR3aa: CAWSGASTDTQYF
d_gene: .; abundance: .; v_gene: TRBV6-6; j_gene: TRBJ2-5; CDR3nt: TGTGCCAGCAGTTACTCTGGCGAGACCCAGTACTTC; CDR3aa: CASSYSGETQYF
d_gene: .; abundance: .; v_gene: TRBV25-1; j_gene: TRBJ2-2; CDR3nt: TGTGCCAGCAGTCGCGAGGGAGATTTCTCCGGGGAGCTGTTTTTT; CDR3aa: CASSREGDFSGELFF
d_gene: TRBD1; abundance: .; v_gene: TRBV7-6; j_gene: TRBJ2-5; CDR3nt: TGTGCCAGCAGCTTTGGGACAGGGCAAGAGACCCAGTACTTC; CDR3aa: CASSFGTGQETQYF
d_gene: .; abundance: once; v_gene: TRBV28; j_gene: TRBJ1-4; CDR3nt: TGTGCCAGCAGTTTTTTCCGGCGGACTAATGAAAAACTGTTTTTT; CDR3aa: CASSFFRRTNEKLFF
d_gene: TRBD1; abundance: .; v_gene: TRBV9; j_gene: TRBJ1-1; CDR3nt: TGTGCCAGCAGCGTAGCTTCCACAGGGGGCACTGAAGCTTTCTTT; CDR3aa: CASSVASTGGTEAFF
d_gene: .; abundance: .; v_gene: TRBV4-1; j_gene: TRBJ2-1; CDR3nt: TGCGCCAGCGGGGCGAATGAGCAGTTCTTC; CDR3aa: CASGANEQFF
d_gene: TRBD2; abundance: .; v_gene: TRBV7-2; j_gene: TRBJ2-7; CDR3nt: TGTGCCAGCAGCTCCCGGGGACTAGCGGAACACTACGAGCAGTACTTC; CDR3aa: CASSSRGLAEHYEQYF
d_gene: .; abundance: .; v_gene: TRBV5-4; j_gene: TRBJ2-7; CDR3nt: TGTGCCAGCAGCCTACAGGGCGCTACCTACGAGCAGTACTTC; CDR3aa: CASSLQGATYEQYF
d_gene: TRBD1; abundance: .; v_gene: TRBV9; j_gene: TRBJ1-2; CDR3nt: TGTGCCAGCAGCTTTGGACAGGCGGACTATGGCCACACCTTC; CDR3aa: CASSFGQADYGHTF
d_gene: .; abundance: once; v_gene: TRBV28; j_gene: TRBJ1-5; CDR3nt: TGTGCCAGCAGTTTAGGGCAGAATCAGCCCCAGCATTTT; CDR3aa: CASSLGQNQPQHF
d_gene: TRBD2; abundance: few; v_gene: TRBV13; j_gene: TRBJ2-7; CDR3nt: TGTGCCAGCAGCTCTAGCGGGACCTCCTACGAGCAGTACTTC; CDR3aa: CASSSSGTSYEQYF
d_gene: .; abundance: .; v_gene: TRBV28; j_gene: TRBJ1-5; CDR3nt: TGTGCCAGCAGTTTAAGTAGGGGATGGGATCAGCCCCAGCATTTT; CDR3aa: CASSLSRGWDQPQHF
d_gene: .; abundance: .; v_gene: TRBV5-1; j_gene: TRBJ2-3; CDR3nt: TGCGCCAGCAGCTTGGGCGGGACTACAGATACGCAGTATTTT; CDR3aa: CASSLGGTTDTQYF
d_gene: TRBD1; abundance: .; v_gene: TRBV7-2; j_gene: TRBJ2-7; CDR3nt: TGTGCCAGCAGCCGGGGCAGGGGGTCCTACGAGCAGTACTTC; CDR3aa: CASSRGRGSYEQYF
d_gene: TRBD1; abundance: .; v_gene: TRBV7-2; j_gene: TRBJ1-4; CDR3nt: TGTGCCAGCAGCTTAGGGGGACAGGGAACTAATGAAAAACTGTTTTTT; CDR3aa: CASSLGGQGTNEKLFF
d_gene: .; abundance: .; v_gene: TRBV4-3; j_gene: TRBJ2-7; CDR3nt: TGCGCCAGCAGCCAAGATCGGGCGGGGCGGGGCGAGCAGTACTTC; CDR3aa: CASSQDRAGRGEQYF
d_gene: TRBD1; abundance: .; v_gene: TRBV11-3; j_gene: TRBJ1-1; CDR3nt: TGTGCCAGCAGCTTAGAGGGACAGGGGAACACTGAAGCTTTCTTT; CDR3aa: CASSLEGQGNTEAFF
d_gene: .; abundance: .; v_gene: TRBV14; j_gene: TRBJ2-5; CDR3nt: TGTGCCAGCAGCCCCACAGGGTTCGAGGAGACCCAGTACTTC; CDR3aa: CASSPTGFEETQYF